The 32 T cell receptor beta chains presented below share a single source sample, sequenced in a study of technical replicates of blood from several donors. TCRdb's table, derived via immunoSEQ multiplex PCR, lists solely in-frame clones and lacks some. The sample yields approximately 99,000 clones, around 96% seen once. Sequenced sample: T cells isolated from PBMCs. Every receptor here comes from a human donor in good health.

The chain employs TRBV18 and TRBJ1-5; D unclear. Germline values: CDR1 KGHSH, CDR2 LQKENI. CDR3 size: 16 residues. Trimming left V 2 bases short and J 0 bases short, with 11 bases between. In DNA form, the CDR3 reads TGTGCCAGCTCACCATTGCCAGTTTATAGCAATCAGCCCCAGCATTTT. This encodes CASSPLPVYSNQPQHF.

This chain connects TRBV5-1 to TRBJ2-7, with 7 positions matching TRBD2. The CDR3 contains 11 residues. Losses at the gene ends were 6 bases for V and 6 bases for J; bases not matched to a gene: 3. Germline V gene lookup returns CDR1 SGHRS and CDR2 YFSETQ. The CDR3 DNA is TGCGCCAGCAAGACTAGCACCGAGCAGTACTTC. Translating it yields CASKTSTEQYF.

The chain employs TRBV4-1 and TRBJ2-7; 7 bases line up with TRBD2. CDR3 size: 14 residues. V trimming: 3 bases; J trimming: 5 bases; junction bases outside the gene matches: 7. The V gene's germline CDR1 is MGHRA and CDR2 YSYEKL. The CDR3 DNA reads TGCGCCAGCAGCCAGGGACTACCCCGGGACGAGCAGTACTTC. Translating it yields CASSQGLPRDEQYF.

Written as DNA, the CDR3 is TGCAGCGTGCCGGGACAGGGTAGCTATGGCTACACCTTC. Translating it yields CSVPGQGSYGYTF. V usage is TRBV29-1 and J usage is TRBJ1-2, with 9 nucleotides matching TRBD1. The CDR3 spans 13 residues. With 6 bases clipped from V and 4 bases from J, the junction kept 6 bases outside the gene matches. Germline V gives CDR1 SQVTM, CDR2 ANQGSEA.

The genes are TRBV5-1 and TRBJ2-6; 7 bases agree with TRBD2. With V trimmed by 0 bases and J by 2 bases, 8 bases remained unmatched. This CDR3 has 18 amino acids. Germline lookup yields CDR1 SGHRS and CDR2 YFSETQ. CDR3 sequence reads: CASSLGVREGTGANVLTF. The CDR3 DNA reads TGCGCCAGCAGCTTGGGTGTCAGGGAGGGCACTGGGGCCAACGTCCTGACTTTC.

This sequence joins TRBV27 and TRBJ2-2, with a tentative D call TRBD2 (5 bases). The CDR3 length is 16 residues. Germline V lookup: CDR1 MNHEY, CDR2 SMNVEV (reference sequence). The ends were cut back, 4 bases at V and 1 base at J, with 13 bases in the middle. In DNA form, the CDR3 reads TGTGCCAGCAGTTCTGCCGGACTCTTGAACACCGGGGAGCTGTTTTTT. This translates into CASSSAGLLNTGELFF.

CDR3 nucleotide sequence: TGTGCCAGTGCGGACAGGGGCGGTTACAATGAGCAGTTCTTC. This codes for CASADRGGYNEQFF. The rearrangement uses TRBV6-1 and TRBJ2-1, with 9 bases that match TRBD1. CDR1 is MNHNS and CDR2 is SASEGT in the germline V gene. Trimming removed 9 bases from V and 4 bases from J; junction bases left unmatched: 7. The CDR3 is 14 amino acids.

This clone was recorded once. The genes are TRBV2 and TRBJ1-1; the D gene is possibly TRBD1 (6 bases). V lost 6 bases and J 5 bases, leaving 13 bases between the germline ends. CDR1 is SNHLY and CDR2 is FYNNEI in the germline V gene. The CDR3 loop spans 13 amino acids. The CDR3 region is CASRPDQGTEAFF. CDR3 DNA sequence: TGTGCCAGCAGGCCGGACCAGGGGACTGAAGCTTTCTTT. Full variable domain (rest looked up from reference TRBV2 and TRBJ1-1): EPEVTQTPSHQVTQMGQEVILRCVPISNHLYFYWYRQILGQKVEFLVSFYNNEISEKSEIFDDQFSVERPDGSNFTLKIRSTKLEDSAMYFCASRPDQGTEAFFGQGTRLTVV.

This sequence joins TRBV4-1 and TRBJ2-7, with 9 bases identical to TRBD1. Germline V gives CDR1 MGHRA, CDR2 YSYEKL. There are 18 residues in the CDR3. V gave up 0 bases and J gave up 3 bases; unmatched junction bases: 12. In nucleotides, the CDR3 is TGCGCCAGCAGCCAAGATGGGCCTTCGACAGGGGGGTTCTACGAGCAGTACTTC. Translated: CASSQDGPSTGGFYEQYF.

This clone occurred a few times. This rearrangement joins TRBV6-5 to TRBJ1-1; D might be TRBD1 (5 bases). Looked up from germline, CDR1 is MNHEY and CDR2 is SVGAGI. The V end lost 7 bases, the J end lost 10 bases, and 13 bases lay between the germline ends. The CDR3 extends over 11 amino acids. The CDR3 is CASMTASGAFF. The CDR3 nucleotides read TGTGCCAGCATGACAGCCTCGGGAGCTTTCTTT.

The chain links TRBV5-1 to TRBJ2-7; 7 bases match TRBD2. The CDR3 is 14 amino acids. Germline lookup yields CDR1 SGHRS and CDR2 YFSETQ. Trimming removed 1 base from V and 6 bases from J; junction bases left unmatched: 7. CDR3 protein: CASSLSGGGREQYF. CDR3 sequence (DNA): TGCGCCAGCAGCTTGTCGGGAGGCGGGCGCGAGCAGTACTTC.

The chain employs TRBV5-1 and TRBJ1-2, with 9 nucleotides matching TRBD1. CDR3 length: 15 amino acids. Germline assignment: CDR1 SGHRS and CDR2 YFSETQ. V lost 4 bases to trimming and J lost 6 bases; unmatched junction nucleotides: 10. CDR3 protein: CASSARVRDRDGYTF. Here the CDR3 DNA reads TGCGCCAGCAGCGCGAGAGTCCGGGACAGGGATGGCTACACCTTC. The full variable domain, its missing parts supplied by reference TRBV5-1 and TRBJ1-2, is KAGVTQTPRYLIKTRGQQVTLSCSPISGHRSVSWYQQTPGQGLQFLFEYFSETQRNKGNFPGRFSGRQFSNSRSEMNVSTLELGDSALYLCASSARVRDRDGYTFGSGTRLTVV.

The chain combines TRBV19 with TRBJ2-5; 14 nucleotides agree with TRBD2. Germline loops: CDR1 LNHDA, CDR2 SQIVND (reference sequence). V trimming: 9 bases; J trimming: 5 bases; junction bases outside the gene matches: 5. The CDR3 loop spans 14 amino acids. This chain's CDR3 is CASGTSGSGETQYF. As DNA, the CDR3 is TGTGCCAGCGGGACTAGCGGGAGCGGGGAGACCCAGTACTTC.

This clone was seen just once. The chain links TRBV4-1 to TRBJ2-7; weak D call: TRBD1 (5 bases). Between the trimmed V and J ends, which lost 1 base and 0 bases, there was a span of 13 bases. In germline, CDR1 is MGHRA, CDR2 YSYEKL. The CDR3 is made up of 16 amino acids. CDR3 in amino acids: CASSQVGRTSSYEQYF. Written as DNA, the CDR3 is TGCGCCAGCAGCCAAGTAGGACGGACAAGCTCCTACGAGCAGTACTTC.

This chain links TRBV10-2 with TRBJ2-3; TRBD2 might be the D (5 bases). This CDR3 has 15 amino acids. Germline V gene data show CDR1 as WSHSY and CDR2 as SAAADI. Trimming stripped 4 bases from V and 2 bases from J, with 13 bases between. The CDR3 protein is CASSAMAADTDTQYF. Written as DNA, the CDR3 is TGCGCCAGCAGTGCAATGGCAGCGGACACAGATACGCAGTATTTT.

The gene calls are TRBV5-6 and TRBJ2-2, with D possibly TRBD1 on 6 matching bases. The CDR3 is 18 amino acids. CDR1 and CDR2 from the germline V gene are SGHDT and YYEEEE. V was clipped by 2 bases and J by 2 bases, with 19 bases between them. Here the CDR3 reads CASSLPSFRDTNTGELFF. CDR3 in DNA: TGTGCCAGCAGCTTACCTTCCTTTCGGGACACCAACACCGGGGAGCTGTTTTTT.

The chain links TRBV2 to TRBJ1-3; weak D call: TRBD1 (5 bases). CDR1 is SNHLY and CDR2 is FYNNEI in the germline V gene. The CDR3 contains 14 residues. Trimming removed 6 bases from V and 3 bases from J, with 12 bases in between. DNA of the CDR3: TGTGCCAGCAGGCCACGACAGAGTGGAAACACCATATATTTT. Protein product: CASRPRQSGNTIYF.

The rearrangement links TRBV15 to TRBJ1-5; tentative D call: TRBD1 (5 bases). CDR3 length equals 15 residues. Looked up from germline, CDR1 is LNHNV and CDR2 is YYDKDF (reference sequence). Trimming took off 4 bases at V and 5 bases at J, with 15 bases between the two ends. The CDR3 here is CATSTPRGGDQPQHF. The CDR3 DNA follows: TGTGCCACCAGCACCCCGCGGGGCGGAGATCAGCCCCAGCATTTT.

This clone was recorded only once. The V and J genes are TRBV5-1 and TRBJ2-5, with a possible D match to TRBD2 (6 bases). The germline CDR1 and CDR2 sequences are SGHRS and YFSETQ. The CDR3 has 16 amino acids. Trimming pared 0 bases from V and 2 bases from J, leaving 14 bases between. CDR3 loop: CASSLGAGSNQETQYF. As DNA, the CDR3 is TGCGCCAGCAGCTTGGGGGCCGGGAGTAATCAAGAGACCCAGTACTTC.

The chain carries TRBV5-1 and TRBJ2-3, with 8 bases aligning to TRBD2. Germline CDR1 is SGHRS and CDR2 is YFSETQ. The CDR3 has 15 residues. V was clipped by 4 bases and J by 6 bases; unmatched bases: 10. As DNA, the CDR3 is TGCGCCAGCAGCCCGCCGGGACTAGAATCCGATACGCAGTATTTT. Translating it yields CASSPPGLESDTQYF.

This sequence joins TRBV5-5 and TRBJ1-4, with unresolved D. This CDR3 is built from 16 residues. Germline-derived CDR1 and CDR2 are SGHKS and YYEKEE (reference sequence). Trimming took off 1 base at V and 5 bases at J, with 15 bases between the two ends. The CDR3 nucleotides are TGTGCCAGCAGCTTGTTAGGGTTAGGAGGAAATGAAAAACTGTTTTTT. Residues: CASSLLGLGGNEKLFF. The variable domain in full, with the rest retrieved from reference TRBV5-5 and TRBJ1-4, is DAGVTQSPTHLIKTRGQQVTLRCSPISGHKSVSWYQQVLGQGPQFIFQYYEKEERGRGNFPDRFSARQFPNYSSELNVNALLLGDSALYLCASSLLGLGGNEKLFFGSGTQLSVL.

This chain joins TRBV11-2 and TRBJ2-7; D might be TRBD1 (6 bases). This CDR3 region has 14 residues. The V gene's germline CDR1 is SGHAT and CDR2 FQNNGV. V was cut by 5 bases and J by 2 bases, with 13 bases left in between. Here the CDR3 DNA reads TGTGCCAGCAGCCCAAGATCAGGGGCCTACGAGCAGTACTTC. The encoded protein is CASSPRSGAYEQYF.

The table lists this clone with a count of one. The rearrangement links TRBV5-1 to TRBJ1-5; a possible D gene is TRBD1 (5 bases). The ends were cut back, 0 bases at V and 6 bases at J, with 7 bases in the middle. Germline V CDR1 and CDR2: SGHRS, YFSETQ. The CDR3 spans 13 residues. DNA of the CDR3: TGCGCCAGCAGCTTGGGAACAGGTCAGCCCCAGCATTTT. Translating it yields CASSLGTGQPQHF.

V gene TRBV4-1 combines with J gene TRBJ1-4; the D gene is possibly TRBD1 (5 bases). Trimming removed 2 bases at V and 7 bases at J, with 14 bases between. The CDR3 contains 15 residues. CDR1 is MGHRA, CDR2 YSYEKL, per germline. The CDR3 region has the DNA TGCGCCAGCAGCCAACCCCGACAGCCGGGTGAAAAACTGTTTTTT. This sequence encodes CASSQPRQPGEKLFF.

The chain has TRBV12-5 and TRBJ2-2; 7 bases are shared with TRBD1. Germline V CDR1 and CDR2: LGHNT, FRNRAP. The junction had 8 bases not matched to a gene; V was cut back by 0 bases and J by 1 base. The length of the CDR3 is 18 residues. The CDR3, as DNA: TGTGCTAGTGGTTTGGTACTGTCGGGACAGCAGAACACCGGGGAGCTGTTTTTT. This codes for CASGLVLSGQQNTGELFF.

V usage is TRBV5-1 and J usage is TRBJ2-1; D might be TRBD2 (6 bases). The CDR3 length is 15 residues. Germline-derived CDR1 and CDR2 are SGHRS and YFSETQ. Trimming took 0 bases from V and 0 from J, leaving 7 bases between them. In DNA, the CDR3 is TGCGCCAGCAGCTTGGTGGGGGGCTCCTACAATGAGCAGTTCTTC. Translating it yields CASSLVGGSYNEQFF. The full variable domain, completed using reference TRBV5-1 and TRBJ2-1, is KAGVTQTPRYLIKTRGQQVTLSCSPISGHRSVSWYQQTPGQGLQFLFEYFSETQRNKGNFPGRFSGRQFSNSRSEMNVSTLELGDSALYLCASSLVGGSYNEQFFGPGTRLTVL.

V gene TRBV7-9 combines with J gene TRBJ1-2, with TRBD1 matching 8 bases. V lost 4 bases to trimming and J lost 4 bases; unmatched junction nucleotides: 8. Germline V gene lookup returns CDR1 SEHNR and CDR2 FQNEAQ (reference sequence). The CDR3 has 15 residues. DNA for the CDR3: TGTGCCAGCAGCTCGTCAGGGGGCGCTGGCTATGGCTACACCTTC. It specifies CASSSSGGAGYGYTF.

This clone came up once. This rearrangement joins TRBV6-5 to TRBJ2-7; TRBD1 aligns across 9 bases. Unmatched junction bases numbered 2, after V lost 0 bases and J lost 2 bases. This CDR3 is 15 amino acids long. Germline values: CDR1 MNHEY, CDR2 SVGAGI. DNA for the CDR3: TGTGCCAGCAGTTACTCCGGACAGGGGACCTACGAGCAGTACTTC. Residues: CASSYSGQGTYEQYF.

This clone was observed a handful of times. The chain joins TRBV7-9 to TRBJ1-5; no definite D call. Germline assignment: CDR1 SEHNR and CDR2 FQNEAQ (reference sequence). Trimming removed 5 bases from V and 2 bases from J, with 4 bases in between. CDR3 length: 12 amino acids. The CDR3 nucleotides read TGTGCCAGCAGCCCCGGCAATCAGCCCCAGCATTTT. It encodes CASSPGNQPQHF. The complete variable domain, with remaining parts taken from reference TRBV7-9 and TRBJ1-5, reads DTGVSQNPRHKITKRGQNVTFRCDPISEHNRLYWYRQTLGQGPEFLTYFQNEAQLEKSRLLSDRFSAERPKGSFSTLEIQRTEQGDSAMYLCASSPGNQPQHFGDGTRLSIL.

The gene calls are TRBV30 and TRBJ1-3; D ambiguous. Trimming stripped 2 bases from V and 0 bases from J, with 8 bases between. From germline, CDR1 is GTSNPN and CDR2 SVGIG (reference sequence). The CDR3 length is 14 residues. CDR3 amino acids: CAWSLLDSGNTIYF. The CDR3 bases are TGTGCCTGGAGTCTCCTAGACTCTGGAAACACCATATATTTT.

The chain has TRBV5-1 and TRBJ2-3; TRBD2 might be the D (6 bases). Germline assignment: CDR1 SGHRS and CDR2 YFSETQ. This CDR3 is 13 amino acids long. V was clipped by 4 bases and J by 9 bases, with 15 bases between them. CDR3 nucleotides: TGCGCCAGCAGCACCGGGACTCGCGAAACGCAGTATTTT. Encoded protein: CASSTGTRETQYF.

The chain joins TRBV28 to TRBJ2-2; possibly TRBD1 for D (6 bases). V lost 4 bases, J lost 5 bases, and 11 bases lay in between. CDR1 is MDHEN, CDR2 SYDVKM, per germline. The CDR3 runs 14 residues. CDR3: CASSSGQNTGELFF. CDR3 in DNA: TGTGCCAGCAGTTCGGGACAAAATACCGGGGAGCTGTTTTTT. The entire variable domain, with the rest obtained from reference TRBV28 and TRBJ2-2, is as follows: DVKVTQSSRYLVKRTGEKVFLECVQDMDHENMFWYRQDPGLGLRLIYFSYDVKMKEKGDIPEGYSVSREKKERFSLILESASTNQTSMYLCASSSGQNTGELFFGEGSRLTVL.